The 30 T cell receptor beta chains below all came from one sample that was sequenced in a study of metastatic and nonmetastatic thyroid tumors. Via MiXCR, TCRdb re-called the PCR reads. Among 39,000 or so clones listed, more than 45% were seen once. Thyroid surgery had not been preceded by any treatment in any patient. The sequenced sample was tumor tissue. All receptors derive from a male donor with papillary thyroid cancer or a benign thyroid nodule (not recorded which). Some clones in this sample may be carry-over from other donors' samples.

The chain links TRBV10-2 to TRBJ1-2; 10 bases line up with TRBD1. The trim removed 3 bases at V and 5 bases at J, leaving 6 bases unmatched. The CDR3 extends over 15 amino acids. Germline values: CDR1 WSHSY, CDR2 SAAADI. In DNA, the CDR3 is TGCGCCAGCAGTGACCTCGGACAGGGGGTTTATGGCTACACCTTC. Its protein product is CASSDLGQGVYGYTF.

The chain has TRBV5-6 and TRBJ2-7; perhaps TRBD1 as D (6 bases). The CDR3 sequence is 15 residues long. In germline, CDR1 is SGHDT, CDR2 YYEEEE. Trimming left V 0 bases short and J 4 bases short, with 14 bases between. CDR3 loop: CASSLGNRVEYEQYF. The CDR3, as DNA: TGTGCCAGCAGCTTGGGGAACAGGGTAGAATACGAGCAGTACTTC.

In its sample, this clone was seen a few times. The V call is TRBV29-1, the J call TRBJ1-1; the D is unclear. V was cut by 4 bases and J by 0 bases, with 9 bases left in between. The CDR3 sequence is 13 residues long. Germline values: CDR1 SQVTM, CDR2 ANQGSEA. The CDR3 coding sequence is TGCAGCGTTGTGGCCCAGTTGAACACTGAAGCTTTCTTT. Amino acids: CSVVAQLNTEAFF. Full variable domain (missing parts from reference TRBV29-1 and TRBJ1-1): SAVISQKPSRDICQRGTSLTIQCQVDSQVTMMFWYRQQPGQSLTLIATANQGSEATYESGFVIDKFPISRPNLTFSTLTVSNMSPEDSSIYLCSVVAQLNTEAFFGQGTRLTVV.

This clone was detected a few times. This chain uses TRBV27 with TRBJ1-3; 7 bases are shared with TRBD1. The CDR3 totals 15 residues. The germline gives CDR1 MNHEY, CDR2 SMNVEV (reference sequence). The V and J ends lost 4 bases and 0 bases, in that order; junction bases with no gene match: 3. The CDR3 here is CASSSTGLSGNTIYF. The CDR3 DNA reads TGTGCCAGCAGTTCGACAGGGCTCTCTGGAAACACCATATATTTT.

The sample holds a few counts of this clone. The chain uses TRBV6-1 and TRBJ1-1, with D unresolved. Trimming took off 0 bases at V and 8 bases at J, with 19 bases between the two ends. The CDR3 is 16 residues long. Germline CDR1 is MNHNS and CDR2 is SASEGT. CDR3 DNA: TGTGCCAGCAGTGAAGCGCTTCATTGGTCCCCAGAAGAAGCTTTCTTT. Residues: CASSEALHWSPEEAFF.

On this clone: The conserved phenylalanine or tryptophan is not found at the CDR3 terminus, so this likely reflects a read error. The J gene is TRBJ2-5, the V gene TRBV6-1; D ambiguous. The V gene lost 0 bases and the J gene lost 5 bases, with 10 bases spanning the gap. Germline CDR1 and CDR2: MNHNS and SASEGT. The CDR3 is 14 residues long. The CDR3 loop is CASSEAVMGETQYS. CDR3 coding DNA: TGTGCCAGCAGTGAAGCAGTGATGGGCGAGACCCAGTACTCC.

This clone was seen only a few times. The rearrangement joins TRBV20-1 to TRBJ2-7, with D possibly being TRBD1 (6 bases). The CDR3 totals 13 residues. With 4 bases removed from V and 2 bases from J, the gap between germline ends came to 12 bases. Germline lookup yields CDR1 DFQATT and CDR2 SNEGSKA (reference sequence). The CDR3 DNA is TGCAGTGCTATGGACAGAGGTCCCTACGAGCAGTACTTC. Translated, it gives CSAMDRGPYEQYF.

The rearrangement joins TRBV6-2 or TRBV6-3 to TRBJ2-3; the match to TRBD2 covers 10 bases. The CDR3 runs to 20 residues. From germline, CDR1 is MNHEY and CDR2 SVGEGT. With 0 bases clipped from V and 2 bases from J, the junction kept 14 bases outside the gene matches. The CDR3 DNA sequence: TGTGCCAGCAGTTACTCCACGGGAGCGGGAGGGCCGAAGTCCACAGATACGCAGTATTTT. Translating gives CASSYSTGAGGPKSTDTQYF.

The chain couples TRBV11-2 to TRBJ1-6, with no clear D. The CDR3 covers 13 residues. From germline, CDR1 is SGHAT and CDR2 FQNNGV. Trimming cost V 5 bases and J 7 bases, with 9 bases left between them. For the CDR3, the DNA is TGTGCCAGCAGCCCCTCCGCGAATTCACCCCTCCACTTT. Translation: CASSPSANSPLHF.

J is TRBJ2-7 and V is TRBV4-1; 8 nucleotides line up with TRBD1. CDR1 and CDR2 from the germline V gene are MGHRA and YSYEKL. The V gene end was trimmed by 6 bases and the J gene end by 2 bases; junction bases not matched to a gene: 9. The CDR3 has 15 amino acids. CDR3 in DNA: TGCGCCAGCAGTCTGACAGGGGTGGCCCCCTACGAGCAGTACTTC. Amino acids: CASSLTGVAPYEQYF.

The chain uses TRBV9 and TRBJ1-2, with 11 bases lining up with TRBD1. The V segment lost 4 bases and the J segment 8 bases; nucleotides outside the gene matches: 10. Germline V lookup: CDR1 SGDLS, CDR2 YYNGEE. The CDR3 length is 15 residues. The CDR3 region has the DNA TGTGCCAGCAGCTCCCGGACAGGGGGCGGGTTGGGCTACACCTTC. Its translation is CASSSRTGGGLGYTF.

As for this clone: The germline gene is not matched at one end of the junction; a read error may be the cause. This chain links TRBV4-1 with TRBJ2-1; 11 bases map to TRBD2. This CDR3 is built from 18 residues. The V gene's germline CDR1 is MGHRA and CDR2 YSYEKL. The CDR3 DNA reads TGCGCCAGCAGCCAGGGCCCTAGCGGGAGGCAAACCTACAATGAGCAGTTCTTT. Protein product: CASSQGPSGRQTYNEQFF.

This clone came up a few times. V is TRBV7-6 and J is TRBJ2-1; D possibly uses TRBD1 or TRBD2 (6 bases each). The CDR3 runs 12 residues. Trimming took off 5 bases at V and 10 bases at J, with 12 bases between the two ends. CDR1 SGHVS and CDR2 FNYEAQ come from the germline V gene. CDR3 amino acids: CASSATGGEQFF. CDR3 DNA: TGTGCCAGCAGCGCGACAGGAGGGGAGCAGTTCTTC.

This clone was seen a few times. This chain connects TRBV27 to TRBJ2-1; perhaps TRBD1 as D (6 bases). This CDR3 contains 13 residues. V lost 5 bases to trimming and J lost 10 bases, with 15 bases between them. Germline CDR1 reads MNHEY; CDR2 reads SMNVEV (reference sequence). The chain's CDR3 is CASSGVGGWEQFF. CDR3 bases: TGTGCCAGCAGTGGTGTTGGGGGCTGGGAGCAGTTCTTC.

This chain joins TRBV18 and TRBJ1-1; 7 bases fit TRBD1. The length of the CDR3 is 16 residues. Germline CDR1 is KGHSH and CDR2 is LQKENI. V shed 0 bases, J shed 3 bases, and the junction held 7 bases outside the gene matches. The CDR3 DNA reads as TGTGCCAGCTCACCACCGGCAGGGACAGAGGACACTGAAGCTTTCTTT. Its protein product is CASSPPAGTEDTEAFF. The variable domain in full, with the rest retrieved from reference TRBV18 and TRBJ1-1, is NAGVMQNPRHLVRRRGQEARLRCSPMKGHSHVYWYRQLPEEGLKFMVYLQKENIIDESGMPKERFSAEFPKEGPSILRIQQVVRGDSAAYFCASSPPAGTEDTEAFFGQGTRLTVV.

The chain carries TRBV30 and TRBJ2-7, with 8 bases lining up with TRBD1. V trimming: 7 bases; J trimming: 2 bases; junction bases outside the gene matches: 7. Germline CDR1 is GTSNPN and CDR2 is SVGIG (reference sequence). The length of the CDR3 is 13 residues. CDR3 DNA: TGTGCCTCACAGGGGGTTCTCCCCTACGAGCAGTACTTC. This translates into CASQGVLPYEQYF.

The genes are TRBV6-5 and TRBJ1-2; D uncertain. Germline-derived CDR1 and CDR2 are MNHEY and SVGAGI. Trimming pared 0 bases from V and 2 bases from J, leaving 19 bases between. The CDR3 runs 18 residues. The CDR3 DNA is TGTGCCAGCAGTTACTCGAAACACGGCTTCTCGTCCAACTATGGCTACACCTTC. It codes for CASSYSKHGFSSNYGYTF.

The table lists this clone with a few counts. The J gene is TRBJ1-6, the V gene TRBV6-1, with 7 bases lining up with TRBD1. The CDR3 extends over 18 amino acids. The J segment lost 2 bases and the V segment lost 3 bases, leaving 10 bases of the junction unmatched. Germline CDR1 and CDR2: MNHNS and SASEGT. In DNA form, the CDR3 reads TGTGCCAGCAGTGACGACCGACAGGGTGTTCCCTATAATTCACCCCTCCACTTT. Its translation: CASSDDRQGVPYNSPLHF.

This clone was found many times. Distinct nucleotide sequences in the sample also encode this CDR3. The rearrangement joins TRBV11-2 to TRBJ2-3; D call uncertain. This CDR3 region has 15 residues. Trimming took 2 bases from V and 0 from J, leaving 9 bases between them. The germline V gene has CDR1 SGHAT and CDR2 FQNNGV. The CDR3 DNA reads as TGTGCCAGCAGCTTAACTTCGCTCAGCACAGATACGCAGTATTTT. This gives the protein CASSLTSLSTDTQYF.

The chain couples TRBV5-1 to TRBJ1-6; D ambiguous. CDR1 and CDR2 (germline): SGHRS, YFSETQ. V dropped 4 bases and J dropped 6 bases, with 17 bases sitting between them. CDR3 length: 16 residues. CDR3 coding DNA: TGCGCCAGCAGCCCGGTGGGCATCCAAACTAATTCACCCCTCCACTTT. This encodes CASSPVGIQTNSPLHF.

This clone occurred once. This chain uses TRBV20-1 with TRBJ2-2; 9 bases fit TRBD2. With V trimmed by 0 bases and J by 1 base, 0 bases remained unmatched. Germline V gene sequence: CDR1 DFQATT, CDR2 SNEGSKA (reference sequence). The CDR3 is 15 amino acids. The CDR3 protein is CSARDSGRNTGELFF. The CDR3 DNA sequence: TGCAGTGCTAGAGATAGCGGGAGGAACACCGGGGAGCTGTTTTTT.

The sample holds a few counts of this clone. The chain recombines TRBV12-3 or TRBV12-4 with TRBJ1-6, with 7 bases identical to TRBD1. The CDR3 spans 15 residues. Losses at the gene ends were 3 bases for V and 2 bases for J; bases not matched to a gene: 1. DNA for the CDR3: TGTGCCAGCAGTTTTCAGGGGGCCTATAATTCACCCCTCCACTTT. Protein product: CASSFQGAYNSPLHF.

This rearrangement joins TRBV5-1 to TRBJ2-1; D gene ambiguous. This CDR3 has 12 amino acids. Germline V gene sequence: CDR1 SGHRS, CDR2 YFSETQ. Deletions cut 5 bases from V and 5 bases from J, with 8 bases between. In nucleotides, the CDR3 is TGCGCCAGCAGACGGAACCACAATGAGCAGTTCTTC. It encodes CASRRNHNEQFF.

The table lists this clone with a few counts. This chain links TRBV9 with TRBJ2-3; 7 nucleotides agree with TRBD2. The junction had 6 bases not matched to a gene; V was cut back by 3 bases and J by 2 bases. Germline CDR1 is SGDLS and CDR2 is YYNGEE. The CDR3 totals 15 residues. CDR3 DNA sequence: TGTGCCAGCAGCGCGGGGGGTGGGGACACAGATACGCAGTATTTT. Translated: CASSAGGGDTDTQYF.

This clone was detected a few times. The gene calls are TRBV19 and TRBJ2-1; D is possibly TRBD1 (5 bases). Germline V gives CDR1 LNHDA, CDR2 SQIVND (reference sequence). Deletions cut 6 bases from V and 1 base from J, with 7 bases between. The CDR3 consists of 13 residues. The CDR3 loop reads CASRQGSYNEQFF. In nucleotides, the CDR3 is TGTGCCAGTAGGCAGGGTTCCTACAATGAGCAGTTCTTC.

V gene TRBV5-1 combines with J gene TRBJ2-1, with 11 bases identical to TRBD2. Per the germline V gene, CDR1 is SGHRS and CDR2 is YFSETQ. There are 17 residues in the CDR3. The ends lost 4 bases at V and 5 bases at J; junction bases unmatched: 11. CDR3: CASSQRLAGLSDNEQFF. The CDR3 nucleotides read TGCGCCAGCAGCCAGAGACTAGCGGGACTGTCGGACAATGAGCAGTTCTTC. Drawing the rest from reference TRBV5-1 and TRBJ2-1, the complete variable domain is KAGVTQTPRYLIKTRGQQVTLSCSPISGHRSVSWYQQTPGQGLQFLFEYFSETQRNKGNFPGRFSGRQFSNSRSEMNVSTLELGDSALYLCASSQRLAGLSDNEQFFGPGTRLTVL.

The chain joins TRBV11-1 to TRBJ1-1; D gene unclear. The CDR3 covers 12 residues. Per the germline V gene, CDR1 is SGHAT and CDR2 is FQDESV (reference sequence). V was pared by 4 bases and J by 5 bases, with 8 bases between. The CDR3 sequence is CASSSRVTEAFF. For the CDR3, the DNA is TGTGCCAGCAGCTCCAGAGTTACTGAAGCTTTCTTT.

This chain uses TRBV4-2 with TRBJ2-5, with a possible D match to TRBD2 (6 bases). The V and J ends lost 4 bases and 5 bases respectively, with 17 bases between them. The germline gives CDR1 LGHNA, CDR2 YNFKEQ. This CDR3 comprises 15 residues. DNA of the CDR3: TGTGCCAGCAGCCTCGGGACTGGCATACGGGAGACCCAGTACTTC. Protein: CASSLGTGIRETQYF.

V gene TRBV5-1 combines with J gene TRBJ2-3; tentatively, D is TRBD1 or TRBD2 (5 bases each). CDR3 length: 15 residues. Germline lookup yields CDR1 SGHRS and CDR2 YFSETQ. Trimming shortened V by 0 bases and J by 4 bases, and 12 bases separated the two germline ends. In DNA, the CDR3 is TGCGCCAGCAGCTTGGGGGGACCGCTGGCAGATACGCAGTATTTT. Its protein is CASSLGGPLADTQYF.

The V gene is TRBV7-2, the J gene TRBJ1-2; no reliable D call. Germline CDR1 SGHTA, CDR2 FQGNSA. CDR3 length equals 13 residues. Trimming took 4 bases from V and 8 from J, leaving 14 bases between them. The CDR3 sequence: CASSSTGRGGYTF. In DNA form, the CDR3 reads TGTGCCAGCAGCTCGACGGGCCGAGGAGGCTACACCTTC.